The 27 T cell receptor beta chains in this list originate from one sample, sequenced in a study of blood T cells in healthy people across ages. A J-beta primer mix and a sample-barcoded 5' primer were used in a second PCR of about 6 to 12 cycles. Each CDR3 protein is one row after TCRdb ran MiXCR on the 5' RACE reads. The data contain some 1.5 million distinct CDR3 sequences, roughly 27% of them singletons. Sequencing was carried out using blood. All receptors come from a woman under 40 in good health.

This rearrangement joins TRBV4-3 to TRBJ1-3; TRBD1 might be the D (5 bases). Germline assignment: CDR1 LGHNA and CDR2 YSLEER. Deletions cut 1 base from V and 1 base from J, with 11 bases between. The CDR3 is 16 residues long. The CDR3 protein is CASSQAPAGSGNTIYF. The CDR3 nucleotides read TGCGCCAGCAGCCAAGCCCCCGCAGGGTCTGGAAACACCATATATTTT.

The table lists this clonotype with many counts. CDR3 region: CSASGGLNTEAFF. The CDR3, as DNA: TGCAGCGCCTCAGGGGGCTTGAACACTGAAGCTTTCTTT. V is TRBV29-1 and J is TRBJ1-1, with TRBD1 matching 8 bases. The length of the CDR3 is 13 residues. Germline CDR1 reads SQVTM; CDR2 reads ANQGSEA. V lost 7 bases to trimming and J lost 0 bases; unmatched junction nucleotides: 4.

This clonotype was counted a few times. This sequence joins TRBV5-1 and TRBJ2-1; no reliable D call. Per the germline V gene, CDR1 is SGHRS and CDR2 is YFSETQ. V dropped 6 bases and J dropped 5 bases, with 6 bases sitting between them. The CDR3 is made up of 11 amino acids. CDR3 residues: CASNNNNEQFF. CDR3 nucleotide sequence: TGCGCCAGCAACAATAACAATGAGCAGTTCTTC.

This chain links TRBV5-1 with TRBJ2-1, with TRBD1 as a possible D gene (5 bases). The CDR3 loop spans 14 amino acids. Germline CDR1 reads SGHRS; CDR2 reads YFSETQ. Trimming stripped 4 bases from V and 8 bases from J, with 16 bases between. The CDR3: CASSPWAGIDEQFF. CDR3 in DNA: TGCGCCAGCAGCCCGTGGGCAGGGATTGATGAGCAGTTCTTC. Based on the CDR3 plus reference TRBV5-1 and TRBJ2-1, the full variable domain is KAGVTQTPRYLIKTRGQQVTLSCSPISGHRSVSWYQQTPGQGLQFLFEYFSETQRNKGNFPGRFSGRQFSNSRSEMNVSTLELGDSALYLCASSPWAGIDEQFFGPGTRLTVL.

The V and J genes are TRBV30 and TRBJ2-1; TRBD2 might be the D (5 bases). Germline assignment: CDR1 GTSNPN and CDR2 SVGIG (reference sequence). This CDR3 is 14 amino acids long. The V end lost 4 bases, the J end lost 6 bases, and 16 bases lay between the germline ends. The CDR3 bases are TGTGCCTGGAAGAGGTACGGGGTAGGCAATGAGCAGTTCTTC. Residues: CAWKRYGVGNEQFF.

The table lists this clonotype with a count of one. The chain carries TRBV7-9 and TRBJ1-2; D possibly corresponds to TRBD1 (6 bases). Looked up from germline, CDR1 is SEHNR and CDR2 is FQNEAQ (reference sequence). CDR3 length equals 13 residues. Here the CDR3 reads CAHEGETNYGYTF. The DNA for the CDR3 is TGTGCGCATGAGGGGGAAACCAACTATGGCTACACCTTC. The complete variable domain, with remaining parts taken from reference TRBV7-9 and TRBJ1-2, reads DTGVSQNPRHKITKRGQNVTFRCDPISEHNRLYWYRQTLGQGPEFLTYFQNEAQLEKSRLLSDRFSAERPKGSFSTLEIQRTEQGDSAMYLCAHEGETNYGYTFGSGTRLTVV.

This clonotype has only a few counts. The chain has TRBV7-2 and TRBJ2-1; the D is unclear. There are 13 residues in the CDR3. CDR1 is SGHTA, CDR2 FQGNSA, per germline. The germline V and J ends were trimmed by 2 bases and 4 bases, with 6 bases remaining between them. CDR3 loop: CASSLQMYNEQFF. The CDR3 coding sequence is TGTGCCAGCAGCTTACAGATGTACAATGAGCAGTTCTTC.

This clonotype came up many times. The V and J genes are TRBV9 and TRBJ2-1; D gene unclear. The germline gives CDR1 SGDLS, CDR2 YYNGEE. V was trimmed by 0 bases and J by 6 bases, leaving 10 bases between them. This CDR3 contains 14 residues. The CDR3 loop is CASSVVESANEQFF. DNA for the CDR3: TGTGCCAGCAGCGTAGTTGAAAGCGCCAATGAGCAGTTCTTC. The full variable domain, its missing parts supplied by reference TRBV9 and TRBJ2-1, is DSGVTQTPKHLITATGQRVTLRCSPRSGDLSVYWYQQSLDQGLQFLIQYYNGEERAKGNILERFSAQQFPDLHSELNLSSLELGDSALYFCASSVVESANEQFFGPGTRLTVL.

This clonotype was seen a handful of times. J is TRBJ1-6 and V is TRBV10-3; possibly TRBD1 for D (6 bases). Trimming stripped 0 bases from V and 6 bases from J, with 12 bases between. Germline V gene sequence: CDR1 ENHRY, CDR2 SYGVKD. The CDR3 has 16 residues. The CDR3 DNA sequence: TGTGCCATCAGTGAGTCGAAGTCAGGGGTTAATTCACCCCTCCACTTT. Its protein is CAISESKSGVNSPLHF.

In regard to this clonotype: A read error is the likely source, as a far larger clone sits one nucleotide away. The chain joins TRBV12-3 or TRBV12-4 to TRBJ2-1; no clear D. With 1 base removed from V and 10 bases from J, the gap between germline ends came to 11 bases. The CDR3 length is 13 residues. The CDR3 bases are TGTGCCAGCAGTTTAGGACAAATCTACGAGCAGTTCTTC. Protein: CASSLGQIYEQFF.

The CDR3 loop reads CASSPPTGDTDTQYF. CDR3 coding DNA: TGTGCCAGCAGTCCGCCGACAGGGGATACAGATACGCAGTATTTT. The rearrangement uses TRBV6-5 and TRBJ2-3, with 8 bases that match TRBD1. From germline, CDR1 is MNHEY and CDR2 SVGAGI. CDR3 length equals 15 residues. With V trimmed by 5 bases and J by 3 bases, 7 bases remained unmatched.

This chain joins TRBV20-1 and TRBJ1-2, with no clear D. CDR3 length equals 9 residues. From germline, CDR1 is DFQATT and CDR2 SNEGSKA (reference sequence). CDR3 protein: CRGGYGYTF. In nucleotides, the CDR3 is TGCAGGGGAGGCTATGGCTACACCTTC.

This chain links TRBV4-3 with TRBJ1-2; D possibly corresponds to TRBD1 (5 bases). The CDR3 consists of 15 residues. Germline V gene lookup returns CDR1 LGHNA and CDR2 YSLEER. V was pared by 0 bases and J by 8 bases, with 16 bases between. CDR3 in amino acids: CASSQDSRQGGGYTF. DNA for the CDR3: TGCGCCAGCAGCCAAGATTCGAGGCAGGGTGGAGGCTACACCTTC.

The chain is built from TRBV21-1 and TRBJ2-7; the table names TRBD2, a call not compared with the DNA. TRBV21-1 is described as a pseudogene. The CDR3 runs to 19 residues. The CDR3 sequence: CASSWCGQGRGLSSYEQYF. CDR3 in DNA: TGTGCCAGCAGTTGGTGTGGGCAGGGGAGGGGATTGAGCTCCTACGAGCAGTACTTC.

The J gene is TRBJ2-1, the V gene TRBV5-1, with 10 bases matching TRBD1. V was clipped by 7 bases and J by 9 bases; unmatched bases: 13. Germline CDR1 is SGHRS and CDR2 is YFSETQ. This CDR3 region has 15 residues. The CDR3 is CASGWSRDRGGEQFF. The CDR3 DNA reads TGCGCCAGCGGCTGGTCCCGGGACAGGGGAGGTGAGCAGTTCTTC.

The V call is TRBV12-3 or TRBV12-4, the J call TRBJ1-2; D is undetermined. V was shortened by 6 bases and J by 4 bases, with 15 bases between the two germline ends. The CDR3 has 14 residues. The CDR3 protein is CASSPRTVSYGYTF. The CDR3 DNA is TGTGCCAGCAGCCCGAGGACGGTGTCCTATGGCTACACCTTC.

Note on this clonotype: Possible read error: a much larger clone is one base away. The rearrangement uses TRBV7-3 and TRBJ2-5, with 7 bases that match TRBD1. The V and J ends lost 0 bases and 4 bases, in that order; junction bases with no gene match: 5. The CDR3 covers 15 residues. In germline, CDR1 is SGHTA, CDR2 FQGTGA. The CDR3 DNA is TGTGCCAGCAGCTTAACACAGGGGAACCGAGAGACCCAGTACTTC. Protein product: CASSLTQGNRETQYF. The full variable domain, rest sourced from reference TRBV7-3 and TRBJ2-5, is GAGVSQTPSNKVTEKGKYVELRCDPISGHTALYWYRQSLGQGPEFLIYFQGTGAADDSGLPNDRFFAVRPEGSVSTLKIQRTERGDSAVYLCASSLTQGNRETQYFGPGTRLLVL.

This clonotype was detected a few times. This rearrangement joins TRBV30 to TRBJ2-1; 10 bases agree with TRBD2. This CDR3 spans 14 amino acids. The trim removed 7 bases at V and 3 bases at J, leaving 6 bases unmatched. Germline V gene lookup returns CDR1 GTSNPN and CDR2 SVGIG (reference sequence). CDR3 protein: CALTSGTYYNEQFF. For the CDR3, the DNA is TGTGCCTTAACTAGCGGGACCTACTACAATGAGCAGTTCTTC.

The chain is built from TRBV5-5 and TRBJ1-5; D is uncertain. The CDR3 loop spans 14 amino acids. The V and J ends lost 0 bases and 5 bases respectively, with 9 bases between them. Germline V gives CDR1 SGHKS, CDR2 YYEKEE (reference sequence). The DNA of the CDR3 is TGTGCCAGCAGCTTGGAGGCCCCTCATCAGCCCCAGCATTTT. Translation: CASSLEAPHQPQHF.

This clonotype was observed a few times. The V gene is TRBV6-6, the J gene TRBJ2-7; D is ambiguous. Trimming removed 6 bases at V and 2 bases at J, with 14 bases between. The CDR3 is made up of 14 amino acids. The germline V gene has CDR1 MNHNY and CDR2 SVGAGI (reference sequence). The CDR3 reads CASSPPYGTYEQYF. The CDR3 DNA is TGTGCCAGCAGCCCACCCTACGGTACCTACGAGCAGTACTTC.

This clonotype was observed many times. The V call is TRBV4-3, the J call TRBJ2-1; 11 positions match TRBD2. Per the germline V gene, CDR1 is LGHNA and CDR2 is YSLEER. The CDR3 runs to 16 residues. V was clipped by 0 bases and J by 4 bases; unmatched bases: 2. The CDR3 region is CASSQDRTSGYNEQFF. The CDR3, as DNA: TGCGCCAGCAGCCAAGATAGGACTAGCGGGTACAATGAGCAGTTCTTC.

This clonotype was counted a few times. The chain uses TRBV6-5 and TRBJ1-1, with D hard to call. The ends were cut back, 0 bases at V and 6 bases at J, with 11 bases in the middle. Looked up from germline, CDR1 is MNHEY and CDR2 is SVGAGI. The CDR3 length is 14 residues. The CDR3 DNA follows: TGTGCCAGCAGTTACTCGGCACACCGGGCTGAAGCTTTCTTT. Encoded protein: CASSYSAHRAEAFF.

This clonotype was counted only a few times. The chain has TRBV5-1 and TRBJ2-3; D may be TRBD2 (6 bases). There are 16 residues in the CDR3. The V gene lost 5 bases and the J gene lost 3 bases, with 19 bases spanning the gap. Per the germline V gene, CDR1 is SGHRS and CDR2 is YFSETQ. The CDR3 coding sequence is TGCGCCAGCAGTTCTGGCTCGGGAGTTTCGACAGATACGCAGTATTTT. Protein sequence: CASSSGSGVSTDTQYF.

The chain joins TRBV12-3 or TRBV12-4 to TRBJ2-5; D gene ambiguous. V was clipped by 1 base and J by 8 bases, with 20 bases between them. This CDR3 spans 16 amino acids. The CDR3 bases are TGTGCCAGCAGTTTAGGCGCAGGCGCTACAAGAGATACCCAGTACTTC. Its protein product is CASSLGAGATRDTQYF.

CDR3 region: CATSDWGRETQYF. For the CDR3, the DNA is TGTGCCACCAGTGACTGGGGCCGGGAGACCCAGTACTTC. V is TRBV24-1 and J is TRBJ2-5; tentatively, D is TRBD1 (5 bases). The V end was cut by 4 bases, the J end by 5 bases, with 10 bases between. Germline loops: CDR1 KGHDR, CDR2 SFDVKD. CDR3 length: 13 residues.

The chain joins TRBV7-2 to TRBJ1-6, with 10 bases that match TRBD1. CDR1 SGHTA and CDR2 FQGNSA come from the germline V gene. The CDR3 spans 14 residues. V dropped 1 base and J dropped 13; count of bases not matched to a gene: 4. CDR3 coding DNA: TGTGCCAGCAGCTTAGTAGGGACAGGGGCGCCCCTCCACTTT. Translated, it gives CASSLVGTGAPLHF.

This clonotype has just a few counts. This chain connects TRBV28 to TRBJ2-2; maybe TRBD1 (6 bases). This CDR3 contains 16 residues. Trimming took off 3 bases at V and 7 bases at J, with 18 bases between the two ends. CDR1 and CDR2 (germline): MDHEN, SYDVKM. CDR3 protein: CASSFRGGGPSGELFF. The DNA for the CDR3 is TGTGCCAGCAGTTTCCGCGGTGGGGGCCCGAGCGGGGAGCTGTTTTTT.